The present entry profiles one TCR beta chain with its context. It lacks a known antigen. Base qualities were left out, and no much larger clone turns up one base away. Its CDR3 holds 17 amino acids, cysteine through phenylalanine. CDR3 DNA is the only sequence kept; it has 51 bases, read in frame from the first base. Looking up the germline V gene (reference sequence) yields CDR1 GTSNPN and CDR2 SVGIG. Compared with germline, V lacks 4 bases and J lacks 2 bases; bases without a gene match: 13. This sample was taken from a study of blood T cell repertoires in COVID-19 (dated by TCRdb to the early 2020s). For the study in its entirety: Samples covering the acute and convalescent phases of COVID-19 were provided by collaborators in the United States, Italy and Spain. The dataset comprised deeply sampled blood TCRbeta repertoires from subjects exposed to, actively infected with, or recovered from COVID-19. Where HLA class I and class II types were available, the types were taken from metadata supplied by the sample provider, not from assay-based typing. The prospective study material was composed of cDNA or gDNA derived from T cells, B-cell-depleted T cells, or PBMCs. A freely available public database, intended as a resource for researchers studying the immune response to SARS-CoV-2, is where the repertoires were released. The samples were drawn from the first 160 participants of the ongoing ImmuneRACE study and from over 950 subjects provided by 6 global collaborators. The sample metadata nearly always contained a de-identified subject ID, COVID-19 status, age in years and sex.

In the prospective study, participants were about 18 to 95 years old, resided in about two dozen geographic areas of the United States, and were enrolled through a virtual design. To assign participants to cohorts, the prospective study relied on clinical history that participants themselves reported in a screening survey and a study questionnaire. For ImmuneRACE Cohort 3, a participant was defined as recovered based on two consecutive negative NP/OP PCR tests, clearance by a healthcare professional, or resolution of symptoms. Mobile phlebotomists in the prospective study collected whole blood, serum and a nasopharyngeal or oropharyngeal swab from every participant. Over a roughly 2-month period, participants in the prospective study had the option of providing additional blood draws and questionnaires. Before DNA extraction, blood samples from the prospective study were shipped at room temperature or frozen.

Beyond this particular receptor, the publication reports: How much clinical and demographic metadata was included differed by source and by participant, and the metadata was provided uncurated.

The immunoSEQ Assay, a bias-controlled multiplex PCR, was used to amplify TCRbeta CDR3 regions from genomic DNA. Per the original workflow: Nucleated cell counts per sample were estimated from amplification of reference gene primers within the assay. To quantify the absolute abundance of each unique TCRbeta CDR3 rearrangement, sequence reads were collapsed and filtered. Productive Simpson clonality was computed per sample as the square root of Simpson's diversity index over productive rearrangements. Sourced from immuneACCESS, this table was stored by TCRdb with only in-frame sequences that have V and J called. A share of the clones is absent; for the studies checked, an unresolved V gene accounts for under half, and the remainder has no known explanation. V and J calls and clone size are as listed in that table; D and trimming were resolved from the DNA. Here the sample has roughly 400,000 clones; 75% to 90% occur a single time. The leading ten clones occupy around 1.1% of the sample.

This sequence uses TRBV30 and TRBJ2-1; 8 central bases correspond to TRBD2. The receptor's source is a young man who had recovered from COVID-19. The sequenced sample consisted of PBMCs or T cells enriched from blood (not recorded which). Read as DNA, the sequence is TGTGCCTGGATACTTGCGGGAGGAGCGGGGGCCTACAATGAGCAGTTCTTC. This is translated as CAWILAGGAGAYNEQFF.